A single sample gave rise to the 30 T cell receptor beta chains below, sequenced in a study of blood T cell repertoires in COVID-19. Measured with immunoSEQ multiplex PCR; TCRdb has only the in-frame clones, and not every one. This sample carries some 490,000 clones, approximately 83% of them seen once, and the ten largest clones take about 3%. The sample consisted of peripheral blood. The receptors come from a human donor in a cohort sampled during active COVID-19.

This clone came up a few times. The rearrangement joins TRBV18 to TRBJ2-7, with a tentative D call TRBD2 (6 bases). Germline V gives CDR1 KGHSH, CDR2 LQKENI. The CDR3 sequence is 15 residues long. V was clipped by 2 bases and J by 4 bases, with 15 bases between them. In DNA form, the CDR3 reads TGTGCCAGCTCACCAGGGGGAGGACCCTTGTACGAGCAGTACTTC. As protein: CASSPGGGPLYEQYF. The complete variable domain, with remaining parts taken from reference TRBV18 and TRBJ2-7, reads NAGVMQNPRHLVRRRGQEARLRCSPMKGHSHVYWYRQLPEEGLKFMVYLQKENIIDESGMPKERFSAEFPKEGPSILRIQQVVRGDSAAYFCASSPGGGPLYEQYFGPGTRLTVT.

This clone was seen only once. The chain employs TRBV10-3 and TRBJ1-4, with 7 bases matching TRBD1. Germline values: CDR1 ENHRY, CDR2 SYGVKD. V was pared by 10 bases and J by 4 bases, with 15 bases of the junction left unmatched. The length of the CDR3 is 16 residues. The CDR3 spells CATLGEYRGYNEKLFF. DNA for the CDR3: TGTGCCACCCTAGGGGAGTACAGGGGTTATAATGAAAAACTGTTTTTT.

V gene TRBV6-5 combines with J gene TRBJ1-3; a possible D gene is TRBD1 (6 bases). Germline CDR1 is MNHEY and CDR2 is SVGAGI. V was clipped by 3 bases and J by 3 bases, with 12 bases between them. The CDR3 is made up of 15 amino acids. The CDR3 loop reads CASSYGGAGGNTIYF. Here the CDR3 DNA reads TGTGCCAGCAGTTATGGGGGGGCAGGTGGAAACACCATATATTTT.

This clone has just a few counts. The chain uses TRBV27 and TRBJ2-5, with D perhaps matching TRBD2 (6 bases). The CDR3 is 13 amino acids. The V and J ends lost 5 bases and 4 bases respectively, with 11 bases between them. Germline values: CDR1 MNHEY, CDR2 SMNVEV (reference sequence). The CDR3 here is CASSRLVGETQYF. The CDR3 region has the DNA TGTGCCAGCAGTAGACTAGTCGGAGAGACCCAGTACTTC.

V gene TRBV5-8 combines with J gene TRBJ2-7, with D perhaps matching TRBD1 (6 bases). This CDR3 spans 11 amino acids. CDR1 and CDR2 from the germline V gene are SGHTS and YDEGEE. V lost 4 bases, J lost 6 bases, and 8 bases lay in between. CDR3 amino acids: CASSRGSEQYF. The CDR3, as DNA: TGTGCCAGCAGCAGGGGGAGCGAGCAGTACTTC.

This chain connects TRBV6-5 to TRBJ1-2, with 7 bases matching TRBD1. This CDR3 spans 15 amino acids. V shed 6 bases, J shed 0 bases, and the junction held 7 bases outside the gene matches. Germline V gene sequence: CDR1 MNHEY, CDR2 SVGAGI. CDR3 sequence (DNA): TGTGCCAGCAGAAGGACAGGTGGTGCTAACTATGGCTACACCTTC. This sequence encodes CASRRTGGANYGYTF.

The gene calls are TRBV7-3 and TRBJ2-1; 9 bases are a match to TRBD2. Unmatched junction bases numbered 9, after V lost 5 bases and J lost 4 bases. Germline assignment: CDR1 SGHTA and CDR2 FQGTGA. The CDR3 consists of 16 residues. The CDR3 region is CASSRLGSGRYNEQFF. For the CDR3, the DNA is TGTGCCAGCAGCCGCCTCGGTAGCGGGAGATACAATGAGCAGTTCTTC.

V usage is TRBV19 and J usage is TRBJ1-1; D is perhaps TRBD1 (5 bases). Germline loops: CDR1 LNHDA, CDR2 SQIVND (reference sequence). V was trimmed by 7 bases and J by 5 bases, leaving 20 bases between them. The CDR3 runs 15 residues. CDR3 sequence reads: CASTLASGMGTEAFF. Here the CDR3 DNA reads TGTGCCAGTACCCTCGCGTCAGGGATGGGGACTGAAGCTTTCTTT.

Notes on this clone: One end of the junction varies from germline; a read error may be responsible. The rearrangement links TRBV7-7 to TRBJ1-1; D may be TRBD1 (5 bases). The CDR3 totals 13 residues. Germline CDR1 reads SSHAT; CDR2 reads FNYEAQ (reference sequence). This chain's CDR3 is CASSLSRTTEAFF. The CDR3 region has the DNA TGTGCTAGCAGCCTTAGTCGGACAACTGAAGCTTTCTTT.

This chain uses TRBV29-1 with TRBJ2-7; perhaps TRBD2 as D (6 bases). Per germline, CDR1 SQVTM and CDR2 ANQGSEA. This CDR3 comprises 13 residues. Trimming stripped 6 bases from V and 2 bases from J, with 14 bases between. The CDR3 DNA is TGCAGCGTCGCACGGGGGAATACCTACGAGCAGTACTTC. This sequence encodes CSVARGNTYEQYF.

The chain links TRBV7-9 to TRBJ2-7; TRBD2 agrees at 7 bases. V lost 5 bases to trimming and J lost 6 bases; unmatched junction nucleotides: 7. The germline V gene has CDR1 SEHNR and CDR2 FQNEAQ (reference sequence). The CDR3 runs to 13 residues. CDR3 in amino acids: CASSGFREGEQYF. For the CDR3, the DNA is TGTGCCAGCAGCGGATTCAGGGAGGGCGAGCAGTACTTC.

This rearrangement joins TRBV2 to TRBJ2-1; TRBD1 aligns across 12 bases. CDR3 length: 17 residues. Per germline, CDR1 SNHLY and CDR2 FYNNEI. J was trimmed by 8 bases and V by 4 bases; bases with no gene match: 12. DNA for the CDR3: TGTGCCAGCAGTGGTGTACGGGACAGGGGGCTTGGGGATGAGCAGTTCTTC. Amino acids: CASSGVRDRGLGDEQFF.

The chain employs TRBV7-3 and TRBJ1-6, with D unclear. CDR1 and CDR2 (germline): SGHTA, FQGTGA. This CDR3 has 15 amino acids. The V end was cut by 4 bases, the J end by 3 bases, with 10 bases between. CDR3 nucleotides: TGTGCCAGCAGCTCCCAAGAGGGCTATAATTCACCCCTCCACTTT. Its protein product is CASSSQEGYNSPLHF.

The V gene is TRBV19, the J gene TRBJ1-2, with D possibly TRBD1 on 6 matching bases. Per the germline V gene, CDR1 is LNHDA and CDR2 is SQIVND (reference sequence). V was pared by 10 bases and J by 2 bases, with 11 bases between. This CDR3 has 12 residues. CDR3 region: CAIKTGNYGYTF. CDR3 DNA sequence: TGTGCCATTAAGACAGGAAACTATGGCTACACCTTC.

The chain recombines TRBV15 with TRBJ1-3, with D unresolved. The CDR3 spans 16 residues. Germline CDR1 and CDR2: LNHNV and YYDKDF (reference sequence). Trimming cost V 1 base and J 0 bases, with 10 bases left between them. DNA of the CDR3: TGTGCCACCAGCAGAGGAGGTCAGATCTCTGGAAACACCATATATTTT. Translating it yields CATSRGGQISGNTIYF.

This clone came up a few times. V usage is TRBV9 and J usage is TRBJ1-6, with D possibly being TRBD1 (5 bases). V was shortened by 7 bases and J by 10 bases, with 12 bases between the two germline ends. The length of the CDR3 is 12 residues. The V gene's germline CDR1 is SGDLS and CDR2 YYNGEE. CDR3 region: CASVGRQSPLHF. The DNA of the CDR3 is TGTGCCAGCGTGGGTCGACAGTCACCCCTCCACTTT.

The rearrangement uses TRBV5-4 and TRBJ2-5; weak D call: TRBD2 (5 bases). The CDR3 is made up of 14 amino acids. Germline CDR1 is SGHNT and CDR2 is YYREEE (reference sequence). V lost 4 bases, J lost 2 bases, and 12 bases lay in between. The chain's CDR3 is CASSHFGVQETQYF. In nucleotides, the CDR3 is TGTGCCAGCAGCCACTTCGGGGTGCAAGAGACCCAGTACTTC.

The chain employs TRBV12-3 or TRBV12-4 and TRBJ1-5, with TRBD1 as a possible D gene (6 bases). The CDR3 has 13 amino acids. V was clipped by 5 bases and J by 7 bases, with 12 bases between them. Here the CDR3 reads CASSPGVRQPQHF. In DNA form, the CDR3 reads TGTGCCAGCAGTCCAGGGGTAAGGCAGCCCCAGCATTTT.

The gene calls are TRBV5-1 and TRBJ1-3; tentatively, D is TRBD1 (6 bases). V lost 4 bases, J lost 0 bases, and 14 bases lay in between. Germline-derived CDR1 and CDR2 are SGHRS and YFSETQ. The CDR3 is made up of 16 amino acids. CDR3 nucleotides: TGCGCCAGCAGCCCTCCCACAGGGACCTCTGGAAACACCATATATTTT. It translates to CASSPPTGTSGNTIYF.

A few counts support this clone. The V and J genes are TRBV27 and TRBJ1-2; 11 positions match TRBD1. The CDR3 sequence is 15 residues long. Per the germline V gene, CDR1 is MNHEY and CDR2 is SMNVEV (reference sequence). J gave up 7 bases and V 6 bases, and 10 bases lay outside the gene matches. The CDR3 DNA sequence: TGTGCCAGCAGCCATTACGCGGACAGGGGGCTTGGCTACACCTTC. This sequence encodes CASSHYADRGLGYTF.

For the CDR3, the DNA is TGCGCCAGCAGCACCCCTAGCAGCTCCTACAATGAGCAGTTCTTC. This codes for CASSTPSSSYNEQFF. This sequence joins TRBV5-1 and TRBJ2-1, with D possibly TRBD2 on 5 matching bases. Trimming shortened V by 4 bases and J by 0 bases, and 11 bases separated the two germline ends. CDR3 length equals 15 residues. Looked up from germline, CDR1 is SGHRS and CDR2 is YFSETQ.

Only a few counts were recorded for this clone. The J gene is TRBJ1-2, the V gene TRBV5-1; D is ambiguous. The CDR3 has 14 residues. With 1 base removed from V and 2 bases from J, the gap between germline ends came to 9 bases. Per the germline V gene, CDR1 is SGHRS and CDR2 is YFSETQ. CDR3 bases: TGCGCCAGCAGCTTGCAGGAACCCAACTATGGCTACACCTTC. It specifies CASSLQEPNYGYTF.

The chain couples TRBV3-1 (or the pseudogene TRBV3-2) to TRBJ2-2; no reliable D call. This CDR3 comprises 14 residues. With 1 base removed from V and 1 base from J, the gap between germline ends came to 4 bases. The germline gives CDR1 LGHDT, CDR2 YNNKEL (reference sequence). CDR3 nucleotides: TGTGCCAGCAGCCAAGCGTGGAACACCGGGGAGCTGTTTTTT. As protein: CASSQAWNTGELFF.

V is TRBV6-5 and J is TRBJ1-5; 8 bases are a match to TRBD1. V shed 7 bases and J 6 bases; nucleotides not matched to a gene: 11. CDR3 length equals 15 residues. Germline loops: CDR1 MNHEY, CDR2 SVGAGI. For the CDR3, the DNA is TGTGCCAGCATTCCGGGACAGGCGCCGACTCAGCCCCAGCATTTT. This sequence encodes CASIPGQAPTQPQHF.

The chain recombines TRBV9 with TRBJ1-1; 8 nucleotides line up with TRBD1. The germline CDR1 and CDR2 sequences are SGDLS and YYNGEE. V lost 3 bases and J lost 5; bases outside the gene matches: 12. The CDR3 loop spans 16 amino acids. The CDR3 nucleotides read TGTGCCAGCAGCGAGGTCCCGACAGGGGTCGAAACTGAAGCTTTCTTT. Amino acids: CASSEVPTGVETEAFF.

The CDR3 nucleotides read TGTGCCACCAGCAGAGATCTAAGCGTCCCCGGGGAGCTGTTTTTT. As protein: CATSRDLSVPGELFF. The chain couples TRBV15 to TRBJ2-2; D gene unclear. This CDR3 has 15 residues. Germline CDR1 is LNHNV and CDR2 is YYDKDF (reference sequence). Trimming shortened V by 0 bases and J by 6 bases, and 11 bases separated the two germline ends.

CDR3 region: CASSQEGVQSNEKLFF. In DNA form, the CDR3 reads TGCGCCAGCAGCCAAGAAGGGGTCCAGAGTAATGAAAAACTGTTTTTT. J is TRBJ1-4 and V is TRBV4-1, with D possibly being TRBD1 (5 bases). V was trimmed by 0 bases and J by 4 bases, leaving 12 bases between them. The CDR3 sequence is 16 residues long. Germline-derived CDR1 and CDR2 are MGHRA and YSYEKL.

There are a few counts of this clone. The rearrangement uses TRBV9 and TRBJ1-2; TRBD1 aligns across 8 bases. Germline V gene data show CDR1 as SGDLS and CDR2 as YYNGEE. V trimming: 4 bases; J trimming: 7 bases; junction bases outside the gene matches: 9. The CDR3 loop spans 14 amino acids. The DNA of the CDR3 is TGTGCCAGCAGCTCTTCAGGGGGCTATGGTGGCTACACCTTC. Translation gives CASSSSGGYGGYTF. Combining the CDR3 with reference TRBV9 and TRBJ1-2 gives the whole variable domain DSGVTQTPKHLITATGQRVTLRCSPRSGDLSVYWYQQSLDQGLQFLIQYYNGEERAKGNILERFSAQQFPDLHSELNLSSLELGDSALYFCASSSSGGYGGYTFGSGTRLTVV.

This clone was observed a few times. The V call is TRBV28, the J call TRBJ1-6; D is possibly TRBD1 (5 bases). Trimming took off 3 bases at V and 6 bases at J, with 12 bases between the two ends. Germline CDR1 reads MDHEN; CDR2 reads SYDVKM. CDR3 length: 15 amino acids. The CDR3 loop reads CASSLVRQLNSPLHF. DNA for the CDR3: TGTGCCAGCAGTTTGGTCCGACAGCTTAATTCACCCCTCCACTTT. Full variable domain (outside the CDR3, taken from reference TRBV28 and TRBJ1-6): DVKVTQSSRYLVKRTGEKVFLECVQDMDHENMFWYRQDPGLGLRLIYFSYDVKMKEKGDIPEGYSVSREKKERFSLILESASTNQTSMYLCASSLVRQLNSPLHFGNGTRLTVT.

The chain links TRBV10-3 to TRBJ1-6; 8 bases align to TRBD1. Germline assignment: CDR1 ENHRY and CDR2 SYGVKD. This CDR3 is 17 amino acids long. With V trimmed by 4 bases and J by 6 bases, 11 bases remained unmatched. In nucleotides, the CDR3 is TGTGCCATCAGTGGGTCCTCAGGGGGCGCGGTTAATTCACCCCTCCACTTT. Protein: CAISGSSGGAVNSPLHF.